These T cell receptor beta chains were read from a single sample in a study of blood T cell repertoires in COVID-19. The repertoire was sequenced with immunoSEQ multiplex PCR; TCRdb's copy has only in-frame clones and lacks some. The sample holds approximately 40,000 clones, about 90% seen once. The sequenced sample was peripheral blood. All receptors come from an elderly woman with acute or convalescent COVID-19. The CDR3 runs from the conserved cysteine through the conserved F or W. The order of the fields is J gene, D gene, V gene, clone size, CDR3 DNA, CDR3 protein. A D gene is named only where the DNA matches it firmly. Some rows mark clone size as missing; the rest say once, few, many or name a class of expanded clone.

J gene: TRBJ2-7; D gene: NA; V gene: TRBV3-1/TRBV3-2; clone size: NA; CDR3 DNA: TGTGCCAGCAGCCAAGATTTCGGCGGAGGAACGGACGAGCAGTACTTC; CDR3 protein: CASSQDFGGGTDEQYF
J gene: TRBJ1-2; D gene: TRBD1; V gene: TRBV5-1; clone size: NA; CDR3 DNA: TGCGCCAGCAGCTTGGGGACAGGGGTCTACGGCTACACCTTC; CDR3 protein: CASSLGTGVYGYTF
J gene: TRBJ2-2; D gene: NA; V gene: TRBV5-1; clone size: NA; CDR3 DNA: TGCGCCAGCAGCTTCGGGTTTTTTGACGGGGAGCTGTTTTTT; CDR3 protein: CASSFGFFDGELFF
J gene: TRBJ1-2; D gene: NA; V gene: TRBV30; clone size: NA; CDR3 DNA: TGTGCCTGGAGTGAGTTGCTAGGGAGGGGCGGTAAAAATGGCTACACCTTC; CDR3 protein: CAWSELLGRGGKNGYTF
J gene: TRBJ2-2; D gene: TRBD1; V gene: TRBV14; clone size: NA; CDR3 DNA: TGTGCCAGCAGCCCAAACAGGGGAGTCGGGGAGCTGTTTTTT; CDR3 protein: CASSPNRGVGELFF
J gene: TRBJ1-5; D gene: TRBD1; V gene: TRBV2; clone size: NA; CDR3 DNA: TGTGCCAGCAGGTCCGGGACAGCAGCCAATCAGCCCCAGCATTTT; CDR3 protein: CASRSGTAANQPQHF
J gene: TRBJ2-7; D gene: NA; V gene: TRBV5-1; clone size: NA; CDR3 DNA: TGCGCCAGCAGCTCCGAACAGGGAGCGGTGCGGTACTTC; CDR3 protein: CASSSEQGAVRYF
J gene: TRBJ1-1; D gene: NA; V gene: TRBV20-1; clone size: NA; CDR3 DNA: TGCAGTGCTAGATTACCGTCTAAAGCTTTCTTT; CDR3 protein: CSARLPSKAFF
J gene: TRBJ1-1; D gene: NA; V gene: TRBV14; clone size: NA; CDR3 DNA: TGTGCCAGCAGTCTCCTAGTTTCGAACACTGAAGCTTTCTTT; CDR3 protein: CASSLLVSNTEAFF
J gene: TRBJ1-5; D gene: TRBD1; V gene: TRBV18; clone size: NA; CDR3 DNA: TGTGCCAGCTCACCAGAGACAGGGGCCAATCAGCCCCAGCATTTT; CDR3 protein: CASSPETGANQPQHF
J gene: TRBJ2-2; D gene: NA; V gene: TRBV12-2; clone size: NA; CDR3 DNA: TGTGCAAGTCGCTTCAATGGGACAGACACCGGGGAGCTGTTTTTT; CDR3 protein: CASRFNGTDTGELFF
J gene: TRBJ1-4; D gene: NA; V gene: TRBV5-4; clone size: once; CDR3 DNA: TGTGCCAGCAGCTTAGGCGGCAGGGGCGCAACTAATGAAAAACTGTTTTTT; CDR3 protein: CASSLGGRGATNEKLFF
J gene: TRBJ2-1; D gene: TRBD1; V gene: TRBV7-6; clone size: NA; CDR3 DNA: TGTGCCAGCAGCTTAGCTGCACCCACAGGGGCAAATGAGCAGTTCTTC; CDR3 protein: CASSLAAPTGANEQFF
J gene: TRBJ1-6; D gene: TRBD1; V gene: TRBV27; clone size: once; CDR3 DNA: TGTGCCAGCAGTTTAGGGGGACAGCGGGTTTCACCCCTCCACTTT; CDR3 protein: CASSLGGQRVSPLHF
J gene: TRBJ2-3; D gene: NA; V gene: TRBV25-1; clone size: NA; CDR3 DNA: TGTGCCAGCAGTCCTCAGGGGACAGATACGCAGTATTTT; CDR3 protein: CASSPQGTDTQYF
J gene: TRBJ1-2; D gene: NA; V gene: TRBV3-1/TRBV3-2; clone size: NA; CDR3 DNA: TGTGCCAGCAGCCAACGAACAGGGTTAGGCTACACCTTC; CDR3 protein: CASSQRTGLGYTF
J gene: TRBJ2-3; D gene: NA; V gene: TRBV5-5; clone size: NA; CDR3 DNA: TGTGCCAGCAGCTTGGTTGGCCCAGATACGCAGTATTTT; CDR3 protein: CASSLVGPDTQYF
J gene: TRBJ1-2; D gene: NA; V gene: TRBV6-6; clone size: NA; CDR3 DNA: TGTGCCAGCAGTCCGAACTCCTACTCAGGGTCCAACTATGGCTACACCTTC; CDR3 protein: CASSPNSYSGSNYGYTF
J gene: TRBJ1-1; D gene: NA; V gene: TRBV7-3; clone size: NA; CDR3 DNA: TGTGCCAGCAGCCCCAGGGGAGGGGCGTTGGTCAACACTGAAGCTTTCTTT; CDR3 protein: CASSPRGGALVNTEAFF
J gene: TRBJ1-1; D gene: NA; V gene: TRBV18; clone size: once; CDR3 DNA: TGTGCCAGCTCACCCCTGGACATTAGGAACACTGAAGCTTTCTTT; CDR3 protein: CASSPLDIRNTEAFF
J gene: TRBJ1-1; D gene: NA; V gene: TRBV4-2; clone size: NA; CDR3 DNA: TGTGCCAGCAGCCTGGACAGTGACACTGAAGCTTTCTTT; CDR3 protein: CASSLDSDTEAFF
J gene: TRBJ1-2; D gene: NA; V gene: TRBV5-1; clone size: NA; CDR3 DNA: TGCGCCAGCAGCCCGGACAGAACATATGGCTACACCTTC; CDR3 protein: CASSPDRTYGYTF
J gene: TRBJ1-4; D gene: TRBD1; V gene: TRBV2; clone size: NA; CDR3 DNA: TGTGCCAGCAAGAGGACAGGGGTGTTAGAAAAACTGTTTTTT; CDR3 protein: CASKRTGVLEKLFF
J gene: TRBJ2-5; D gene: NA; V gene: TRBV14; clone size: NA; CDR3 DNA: TGTGCCAGCAGCCAAGATGGAGGAGAGACCCAGTACTTC; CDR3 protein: CASSQDGGETQYF
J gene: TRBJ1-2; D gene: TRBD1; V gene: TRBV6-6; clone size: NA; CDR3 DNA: TGTGCCAGCAAGGGGACAGGTGACTATGGCTACACCTTC; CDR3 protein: CASKGTGDYGYTF
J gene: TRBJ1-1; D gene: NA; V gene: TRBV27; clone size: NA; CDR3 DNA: TGTGCCAGCAGTTTGGCCCCGAGGACTGAAGCTTTCTTT; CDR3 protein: CASSLAPRTEAFF
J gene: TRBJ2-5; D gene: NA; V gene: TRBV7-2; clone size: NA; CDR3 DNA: TGTGCCAGCAGCCCCGGGTCCCAAGAGACCCAGTACTTC; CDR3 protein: CASSPGSQETQYF